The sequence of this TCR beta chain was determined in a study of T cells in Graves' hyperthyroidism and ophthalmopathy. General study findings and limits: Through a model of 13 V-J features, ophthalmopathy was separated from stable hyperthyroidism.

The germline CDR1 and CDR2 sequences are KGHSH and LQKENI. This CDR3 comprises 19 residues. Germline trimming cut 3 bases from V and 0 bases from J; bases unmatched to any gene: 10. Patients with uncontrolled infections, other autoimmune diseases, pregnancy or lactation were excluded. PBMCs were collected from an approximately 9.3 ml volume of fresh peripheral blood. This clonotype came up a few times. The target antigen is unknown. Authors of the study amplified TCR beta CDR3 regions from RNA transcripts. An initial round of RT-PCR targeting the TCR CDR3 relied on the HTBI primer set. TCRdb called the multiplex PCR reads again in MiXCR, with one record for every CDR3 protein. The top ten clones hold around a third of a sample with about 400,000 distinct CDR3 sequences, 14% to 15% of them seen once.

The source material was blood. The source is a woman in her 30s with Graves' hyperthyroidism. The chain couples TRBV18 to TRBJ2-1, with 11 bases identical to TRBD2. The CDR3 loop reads CASSPPTSGMTSSYNEQFF. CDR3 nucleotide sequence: TGTGCCAGCTCACCCCCGACTAGCGGGATGACTTCCTCCTACAATGAGCAGTTCTTC.